The next 23 T cell receptor beta chains were all read from a single sample in a study of identical twins. TCRdb itself ran the 5' RACE reads through MiXCR, one entry per CDR3 protein. The sample records about 900,000 distinct CDR3 sequences, 12% being singletons. These same records also appear under a second study, on yellow fever vaccine responses in identical twins.

The sample was PBMCs. Receptors were obtained from a woman between 18 and 29 years old in good health.

This clonotype was recorded a few times. The rearrangement links TRBV6-2 or TRBV6-3 to TRBJ2-1, with TRBD2 matching over 7 bases. The CDR3 loop spans 13 amino acids. J lost 7 bases, V lost 10 bases, and 10 bases had no gene match. In germline, CDR1 is MNHEY, CDR2 SVGEGT. In DNA form, the CDR3 reads TGTGCCACCCTGGGGGGGGTTTATAATGAGCAGTTCTTC. It yields the protein CATLGGVYNEQFF.

This clonotype was recorded only once. V gene TRBV6-5 combines with J gene TRBJ1-1; D unclear. V was clipped by 2 bases and J by 0 bases, with 13 bases between them. Germline V gene lookup returns CDR1 MNHEY and CDR2 SVGAGI. The CDR3 totals 16 residues. CDR3: CASSYRGRGMNTEAFF. CDR3 nucleotides: TGTGCCAGCAGTTACCGGGGTAGAGGGATGAACACTGAAGCTTTCTTT.

In its sample, this clonotype was seen a few times. V gene TRBV4-1 combines with J gene TRBJ1-1, with D perhaps TRBD1 (5 bases). Trimming cost V 3 bases and J 11 bases, with 19 bases left between them. Germline loops: CDR1 MGHRA, CDR2 YSYEKL. The CDR3 runs 14 residues. CDR3 in amino acids: CASSHLGQGVKAFF. The CDR3 nucleotides read TGCGCCAGCAGCCATCTCGGCCAGGGAGTCAAGGCTTTCTTT.

The V gene is TRBV24-1, the J gene TRBJ2-7, with D maybe TRBD2 (6 bases). The length of the CDR3 is 13 residues. Between the trimmed V and J ends, which lost 5 bases and 1 base, there was a span of 8 bases. Per the germline V gene, CDR1 is KGHDR and CDR2 is SFDVKD. This CDR3 is CATSARGSYEQYF. The CDR3 DNA reads TGTGCCACCAGTGCTCGGGGGTCCTACGAGCAGTACTTC.

Many counts were recorded for this clonotype. The V call is TRBV6-5, the J call TRBJ2-3; D gene ambiguous. The CDR3 is 12 residues long. CDR1 MNHEY and CDR2 SVGAGI come from the germline V gene. Trimming shortened V by 0 bases and J by 4 bases, and 2 bases separated the two germline ends. CDR3 in amino acids: CASSYSPDTQYF. In DNA form, the CDR3 reads TGTGCCAGCAGTTACTCCCCAGATACGCAGTATTTT.

The rearrangement uses TRBV11-2 and TRBJ2-7; 10 nucleotides line up with TRBD1. The trim removed 3 bases at V and 7 bases at J, leaving 6 bases unmatched. CDR1 is SGHAT and CDR2 is FQNNGV in the germline V gene. The length of the CDR3 is 14 residues. The CDR3, as DNA: TGTGCCAGCAGCTTGGGGACAGGGGTAACGGAGCAGTACTTC. The encoded protein is CASSLGTGVTEQYF.

This clonotype was counted at least ten times. This chain uses TRBV5-1 with TRBJ2-1; weak D call: TRBD2 (5 bases). The CDR3 spans 14 residues. Trimming stripped 4 bases from V and 9 bases from J, with 17 bases between. CDR1 and CDR2 (germline): SGHRS, YFSETQ. CDR3 amino acids: CASSAAVTRIEQFF. Here the CDR3 DNA reads TGCGCCAGCAGCGCAGCGGTCACCCGGATTGAGCAGTTCTTC.

This chain uses TRBV29-1 with TRBJ2-3, with 15 nucleotides matching TRBD2. J was trimmed by 4 bases and V by 7 bases; bases with no gene match: 6. CDR3 length equals 15 residues. Germline V gene data show CDR1 as SQVTM and CDR2 as ANQGSEA. CDR3 bases: TGCAGCGCCTGTAGGACTAGCGGGAGGGCAGATACGCAGTATTTT. Translated: CSACRTSGRADTQYF.

This clonotype was seen ten or more times. This chain connects TRBV19 to TRBJ1-5; D unclear. V lost 11 bases and J lost 4, with 3 bases in between. The CDR3 contains 9 residues. From germline, CDR1 is LNHDA and CDR2 SQIVND (reference sequence). The CDR3 loop reads CAGNQPQHF. The CDR3 coding sequence is TGTGCCGGGAATCAGCCCCAGCATTTT.

The table lists this clonotype with a few counts. The chain uses TRBV11-1 and TRBJ2-1; 7 bases align to TRBD2. The germline V gene has CDR1 SGHAT and CDR2 FQDESV (reference sequence). V trimming: 5 bases; J trimming: 6 bases; junction bases outside the gene matches: 16. The CDR3 spans 17 residues. This chain's CDR3 is CASSPSGPGGLGNEQFF. In DNA form, the CDR3 reads TGTGCCAGCAGCCCCTCCGGCCCGGGAGGCCTCGGCAATGAGCAGTTCTTC.

The V call is TRBV10-3, the J call TRBJ2-3; the match to TRBD1 covers 8 bases. There are 15 residues in the CDR3. V lost 0 bases and J lost 3; bases outside the gene matches: 2. Germline V gene lookup returns CDR1 ENHRY and CDR2 SYGVKD. This chain's CDR3 is CAISESTGVTDTQYF. CDR3 nucleotide sequence: TGTGCCATCAGTGAGTCGACAGGGGTTACAGATACGCAGTATTTT.

This chain links TRBV7-8 with TRBJ2-1, with 8 bases that match TRBD2. The junction had 15 bases not matched to a gene; V was cut back by 3 bases and J by 8 bases. CDR1 SGHVS and CDR2 FQNEAQ come from the germline V gene. CDR3 size: 17 residues. CDR3 nucleotides: TGTGCCAGCAGCTTCGTATCGGGACTAGTATTCGCCGATGAGCAGTTCTTC. Residues: CASSFVSGLVFADEQFF.

The chain uses TRBV20-1 and TRBJ2-5, with 11 bases matching TRBD1. Trimming cost V 1 base and J 5 bases; bases outside gene matches: 9. The V gene's germline CDR1 is DFQATT and CDR2 SNEGSKA (reference sequence). The CDR3 totals 16 residues. The CDR3 is CSARGLRTGGLETQYF. CDR3 coding DNA: TGCAGTGCTAGAGGGCTACGGACAGGGGGCTTGGAGACCCAGTACTTC.

This clonotype was recorded a few times. The J gene is TRBJ2-1, the V gene TRBV6-1; 8 positions match TRBD2. The CDR3 consists of 13 residues. CDR1 MNHNS and CDR2 SASEGT come from the germline V gene. The V segment lost 7 bases and the J segment 5 bases; nucleotides outside the gene matches: 4. The CDR3 here is CASTHGRDNEQFF. The DNA of the CDR3 is TGTGCCAGCACCCACGGGAGGGACAATGAGCAGTTCTTC.

V is TRBV4-1 and J is TRBJ2-1; 13 nucleotides line up with TRBD2. The CDR3 consists of 17 residues. Trimming took 4 bases from V and 2 from J; bases not matched to a gene: 5. The germline gives CDR1 MGHRA, CDR2 YSYEKL. The CDR3 loop is CASSPTSGRVAYNEQFF. The CDR3 coding sequence is TGCGCCAGCAGCCCCACTAGCGGGAGGGTGGCCTACAATGAGCAGTTCTTC.

The sample holds a few counts of this clonotype. The chain employs TRBV18 and TRBJ2-6, with D maybe TRBD1 (5 bases). Germline loops: CDR1 KGHSH, CDR2 LQKENI. This CDR3 has 15 residues. Trimming cost V 0 bases and J 3 bases, with 6 bases left between them. This chain's CDR3 is CASSPPGDGANVLTF. The CDR3 nucleotides read TGTGCCAGCTCACCACCAGGGGATGGGGCCAACGTCCTGACTTTC.

The chain links TRBV11-1 to TRBJ2-1; 11 bases agree with TRBD2. The CDR3 totals 18 residues. V lost 3 bases to trimming and J lost 7 bases; unmatched junction nucleotides: 14. The germline V gene has CDR1 SGHAT and CDR2 FQDESV (reference sequence). CDR3 nucleotide sequence: TGTGCCAGCAGCTTGAGTCAATCTAGCGGGAGGACGGGGAATGAGCAGTTCTTC. Translated, it gives CASSLSQSSGRTGNEQFF.

A few counts support this clonotype. The chain couples TRBV4-2 to TRBJ2-5; 7 bases fit TRBD1. Germline values: CDR1 LGHNA, CDR2 YNFKEQ. CDR3 size: 15 residues. The V and J ends lost 5 bases and 0 bases, in that order; junction bases with no gene match: 6. Here the CDR3 reads CASSFRDRDQETQYF. CDR3 nucleotides: TGTGCCAGCAGCTTCCGAGACAGGGACCAAGAGACCCAGTACTTC.

This chain joins TRBV18 and TRBJ2-7; TRBD2 aligns across 10 bases. With 5 bases clipped from V and 5 bases from J, the junction kept 9 bases outside the gene matches. Germline loops: CDR1 KGHSH, CDR2 LQKENI. The CDR3 has 15 amino acids. CDR3 in DNA: TGTGCCAGCTCATCGAGCGGGAGGGCCAGGGACGAGCAGTACTTC. Its translation is CASSSSGRARDEQYF. Full variable domain (outside the CDR3, taken from reference TRBV18 and TRBJ2-7): NAGVMQNPRHLVRRRGQEARLRCSPMKGHSHVYWYRQLPEEGLKFMVYLQKENIIDESGMPKERFSAEFPKEGPSILRIQQVVRGDSAAYFCASSSSGRARDEQYFGPGTRLTVT.

The chain couples TRBV11-2 to TRBJ1-1; D is unclear. The CDR3 loop spans 15 amino acids. Trimming stripped 1 base from V and 4 bases from J, with 13 bases between. Germline assignment: CDR1 SGHAT and CDR2 FQNNGV. The CDR3 sequence is CASSLGGFMGTEAFF. CDR3 sequence (DNA): TGTGCCAGCAGCTTAGGTGGGTTTATGGGCACTGAAGCTTTCTTT.

Only a few counts were recorded for this clonotype. V usage is TRBV3-1 and J usage is TRBJ2-6; 9 bases are a match to TRBD1. V lost 4 bases, J lost 4 bases, and 11 bases stayed unmatched. Germline V gene sequence: CDR1 LGHDT, CDR2 YNNKEL (reference sequence). CDR3 length equals 18 residues. The CDR3 is CASSRPGTGLSGANVLTF. CDR3 DNA sequence: TGTGCCAGCAGCCGTCCCGGGACAGGGCTCTCCGGGGCCAACGTCCTGACTTTC.

The chain employs TRBV23-1 and TRBJ2-7; 7 bases fit TRBD1. TRBV23-1 belongs to the ORF category, with a function that is uncertain. Trimming cost V 3 bases and J 0 bases; bases outside gene matches: 11. The CDR3 contains 17 residues. The CDR3 loop is CASSHPPGAGGSYEQYF. The CDR3 DNA reads as TGCGCCAGCAGTCACCCTCCCGGGGCAGGGGGCTCCTACGAGCAGTACTTC.

In this sample, this clonotype turned up a few times. The chain employs TRBV29-1 and TRBJ2-7, with D unresolved. CDR3 length: 12 residues. The V gene's germline CDR1 is SQVTM and CDR2 ANQGSEA. Trimming shortened V by 6 bases and J by 0 bases, and 9 bases separated the two germline ends. This CDR3 is CSVGWSSYEQYV. The CDR3 DNA is TGCAGCGTCGGGTGGTCCTCCTACGAGCAGTACGTC.